These 24 T cell receptor beta chains originate from one sample sequenced in a study of blood T cell repertoires in COVID-19. Libraries were prepared by immunoSEQ multiplex PCR; TCRdb keeps only in-frame clonotypes and omits some of them. The sample comprises more than 200,000 clones, just over 85% of which are singletons, and more than 9% rests with the top ten. Material: peripheral blood. All receptors derive from a man in his fifties with COVID-19, enrolled during active disease.

The chain has TRBV10-3 and TRBJ2-7, with 10 nucleotides matching TRBD2. The CDR3 is made up of 15 amino acids. CDR1 and CDR2 from the germline V gene are ENHRY and SYGVKD. The V gene end was trimmed by 0 bases and the J gene end by 9 bases; junction bases not matched to a gene: 8. The CDR3 nucleotides are TGTGCCATCAGTGAGTCCGCGGGACTAGCGAAGATGCAGTACTTC. This translates into CAISESAGLAKMQYF.

The chain employs TRBV5-1 and TRBJ1-1; 7 bases agree with TRBD1. Germline V gene lookup returns CDR1 SGHRS and CDR2 YFSETQ. V lost 0 bases, J lost 4 bases, and 3 bases stayed unmatched. The CDR3 is 14 residues long. The CDR3 protein is CASSLEAGGTEAFF. In nucleotides, the CDR3 is TGCGCCAGCAGCTTGGAGGCAGGGGGCACTGAAGCTTTCTTT. Full variable domain (remainder filled in from reference TRBV5-1 and TRBJ1-1): KAGVTQTPRYLIKTRGQQVTLSCSPISGHRSVSWYQQTPGQGLQFLFEYFSETQRNKGNFPGRFSGRQFSNSRSEMNVSTLELGDSALYLCASSLEAGGTEAFFGQGTRLTVV.

V usage is TRBV7-6 and J usage is TRBJ1-5; no firm D call. The length of the CDR3 is 13 residues. Germline-derived CDR1 and CDR2 are SGHVS and FNYEAQ. V gave up 5 bases and J gave up 4 bases, with 9 bases separating them. The CDR3 loop reads CASSPNKNQPQHF. The CDR3, as DNA: TGTGCCAGCAGCCCAAACAAAAATCAGCCCCAGCATTTT.

This chain uses TRBV27 with TRBJ2-3; 7 bases are a match to TRBD1. Germline V gives CDR1 MNHEY, CDR2 SMNVEV (reference sequence). This CDR3 comprises 14 residues. J was trimmed by 4 bases and V by 2 bases; bases with no gene match: 3. The CDR3 sequence: CASSLNRGADTQYF. The CDR3 DNA reads TGTGCCAGCAGTTTAAACAGGGGCGCAGATACGCAGTATTTT.

CDR3 region: CASRTTASQPQHF. DNA for the CDR3: TGTGCCAGCAGAACGACAGCCAGTCAGCCCCAGCATTTT. The chain has TRBV2 and TRBJ1-5; D perhaps matches TRBD1 (5 bases). V was trimmed by 6 bases and J by 6 bases, leaving 12 bases between them. This CDR3 spans 13 amino acids. The germline V gene encodes CDR1 SNHLY and CDR2 FYNNEI. Full variable domain (remainder filled in from reference TRBV2 and TRBJ1-5): EPEVTQTPSHQVTQMGQEVILRCVPISNHLYFYWYRQILGQKVEFLVSFYNNEISEKSEIFDDQFSVERPDGSNFTLKIRSTKLEDSAMYFCASRTTASQPQHFGDGTRLSIL.

V and J are TRBV7-8 and TRBJ2-1; weak D call: TRBD2 (6 bases). V lost 2 bases, J lost 4 bases, and 12 bases lay in between. The CDR3 is 15 residues long. Germline assignment: CDR1 SGHVS and CDR2 FQNEAQ. In DNA form, the CDR3 reads TGTGCCAGCAGCTTACGGGTGAGCGGGTACAATGAGCAGTTCTTC. Its protein is CASSLRVSGYNEQFF.

The chain employs TRBV2 and TRBJ2-7; 10 bases line up with TRBD1. CDR1 and CDR2 from the germline V gene are SNHLY and FYNNEI. The CDR3 contains 13 residues. V was pared by 5 bases and J by 9 bases, with 7 bases of the junction left unmatched. The CDR3 nucleotides read TGTGCCAGCAGTAACGACAGGGGGCGGATGCAGTACTTC. The encoded protein is CASSNDRGRMQYF.

Only one count was recorded for this clone. The rearrangement joins TRBV7-9 to TRBJ1-1; TRBD1 might be the D (5 bases). The V and J ends lost 1 base and 1 base respectively, with 7 bases between them. CDR3 length equals 14 residues. Germline-derived CDR1 and CDR2 are SEHNR and FQNEAQ (reference sequence). CDR3 sequence reads: CASSLGGENTEAFF. CDR3 in DNA: TGTGCCAGCAGCTTAGGGGGGGAGAACACTGAAGCTTTCTTT. Looking up the rest from reference TRBV7-9 and TRBJ1-1 gives the full variable domain: DTGVSQNPRHKITKRGQNVTFRCDPISEHNRLYWYRQTLGQGPEFLTYFQNEAQLEKSRLLSDRFSAERPKGSFSTLEIQRTEQGDSAMYLCASSLGGENTEAFFGQGTRLTVV.

The rearrangement links TRBV6-6 to TRBJ1-1, with D hard to call. CDR3 length equals 14 residues. The V and J ends lost 5 bases and 1 base respectively, with 11 bases between them. The germline V gene has CDR1 MNHNY and CDR2 SVGAGI (reference sequence). The CDR3 DNA reads as TGTGCCAGCAGTAGACAAAGAACGAACACTGAAGCTTTCTTT. It translates to CASSRQRTNTEAFF.

This clone was recorded a few times. The V and J genes are TRBV5-1 and TRBJ1-2, with D perhaps matching TRBD1 (5 bases). V dropped 0 bases and J dropped 7 bases, with 10 bases sitting between them. The CDR3 runs to 13 residues. Germline V gene sequence: CDR1 SGHRS, CDR2 YFSETQ. CDR3 in DNA: TGCGCCAGCAGCTTGGATGGGGGAGGTGGCTACACCTTC. This translates into CASSLDGGGGYTF. The variable domain in full, completed from reference TRBV5-1 and TRBJ1-2, reads KAGVTQTPRYLIKTRGQQVTLSCSPISGHRSVSWYQQTPGQGLQFLFEYFSETQRNKGNFPGRFSGRQFSNSRSEMNVSTLELGDSALYLCASSLDGGGGYTFGSGTRLTVV.

V and J are TRBV10-3 and TRBJ1-1; 8 nucleotides match TRBD1. The V gene's germline CDR1 is ENHRY and CDR2 SYGVKD. CDR3 length equals 14 residues. V trimming: 6 bases; J trimming: 6 bases; junction bases outside the gene matches: 9. For the CDR3, the DNA is TGTGCCATCAGGGATAATCCACAGGGGGCTGAAGCTTTCTTT. The encoded protein is CAIRDNPQGAEAFF.

The J gene is TRBJ1-5, the V gene TRBV18; D is possibly TRBD1 (5 bases). The CDR3 spans 14 residues. Germline CDR1 and CDR2: KGHSH and LQKENI. With 1 base removed from V and 4 bases from J, the gap between germline ends came to 8 bases. The CDR3 DNA reads TGTGCCAGCTCACCACAGACAGAGAATCAGCCCCAGCATTTT. Translating gives CASSPQTENQPQHF.

This chain uses TRBV2 with TRBJ1-1; D is unresolved. The germline V gene encodes CDR1 SNHLY and CDR2 FYNNEI. V was clipped by 7 bases and J by 5 bases, with 17 bases between them. The CDR3 has 14 residues. The CDR3, as DNA: TGTGCCAGCACCGGAGACGGTGGTAGGACTGAAGCTTTCTTT. The encoded protein is CASTGDGGRTEAFF.

The chain carries TRBV5-1 and TRBJ2-5; maybe TRBD2 (6 bases). The V gene's germline CDR1 is SGHRS and CDR2 YFSETQ. This CDR3 region has 14 residues. Trimming stripped 4 bases from V and 5 bases from J, with 15 bases between. The CDR3 loop reads CASSPPTGGETQYF. The CDR3 region has the DNA TGCGCCAGCAGCCCCCCAACAGGAGGGGAGACCCAGTACTTC.

In nucleotides, the CDR3 is TGTGCCATCAGGCCACTAGCGGGAGTGGGCGAGCAGTACTTC. This translates into CAIRPLAGVGEQYF. V and J are TRBV10-3 and TRBJ2-7, with 11 bases that match TRBD2. The trim removed 6 bases at V and 6 bases at J, leaving 7 bases unmatched. The CDR3 covers 14 residues. CDR1 and CDR2 from the germline V gene are ENHRY and SYGVKD.

This clone was recorded a few times. The chain is built from TRBV7-9 and TRBJ1-1, with a tentative D call TRBD1 (5 bases). In germline, CDR1 is SEHNR, CDR2 FQNEAQ (reference sequence). CDR3 size: 14 residues. The V end was cut by 0 bases, the J end by 6 bases, with 11 bases between. The CDR3 DNA follows: TGTGCCAGCAGCTTAGCGCTTAGGGGTGCTGAAGCTTTCTTT. This sequence encodes CASSLALRGAEAFF.

The chain carries TRBV5-1 and TRBJ1-2; 7 bases are a match to TRBD1. The length of the CDR3 is 13 residues. The germline V gene encodes CDR1 SGHRS and CDR2 YFSETQ. V dropped 5 bases and J dropped 9; count of bases not matched to a gene: 10. CDR3 in DNA: TGCGCCAGCAGTCGCGGACAGGCGGATAGCTACACCTTC. Translating gives CASSRGQADSYTF.

The CDR3 is CATSRDRVGQGRHEQYF. For the CDR3, the DNA is TGTGCCACCAGCAGAGATCGGGTAGGACAGGGGCGACACGAGCAGTACTTC. The chain combines TRBV15 with TRBJ2-7, with 9 bases aligning to TRBD1. In germline, CDR1 is LNHNV, CDR2 YYDKDF (reference sequence). The CDR3 loop spans 17 amino acids. The V and J ends lost 0 bases and 5 bases, in that order; junction bases with no gene match: 11.

Concerning this clone: Distinct nucleotide sequences in the sample also encode this CDR3. The chain uses TRBV11-2 and TRBJ2-7, with 8 positions matching TRBD2. V shed 5 bases, J shed 2 bases, and the junction held 2 bases outside the gene matches. CDR3 size: 13 residues. The germline V gene encodes CDR1 SGHAT and CDR2 FQNNGV. The CDR3: CASSASGPYEQYF. As DNA, the CDR3 is TGTGCCAGCAGCGCTAGCGGGCCCTACGAGCAGTACTTC.

The V and J genes are TRBV5-4 and TRBJ1-4; 8 bases line up with TRBD1. V was pared by 4 bases and J by 4 bases, with 3 bases of the junction left unmatched. Germline V gene lookup returns CDR1 SGHNT and CDR2 YYREEE (reference sequence). The CDR3 covers 14 residues. The CDR3 DNA reads as TGTGCCAGCAGCCCTGGACAGGGTAATGAAAAACTGTTTTTT. This sequence encodes CASSPGQGNEKLFF.

V and J are TRBV11-2 and TRBJ1-1; D not certain. This CDR3 comprises 16 residues. V lost 0 bases and J lost 7, with 18 bases in between. Germline V gene lookup returns CDR1 SGHAT and CDR2 FQNNGV. The CDR3 protein is CASSLDGLGRSNEAFF. The CDR3 coding sequence is TGTGCCAGCAGCTTAGATGGATTGGGGAGAAGTAATGAAGCTTTCTTT.

The chain combines TRBV19 with TRBJ2-5, with 10 nucleotides matching TRBD2. From germline, CDR1 is LNHDA and CDR2 SQIVND (reference sequence). Germline trimming cut 3 bases from V and 5 bases from J; bases unmatched to any gene: 15. The CDR3 runs to 18 residues. The CDR3 is CASSMGLAGAQGLETQYF. The CDR3 DNA reads TGTGCCAGTAGTATGGGTCTAGCGGGGGCCCAGGGGTTGGAGACCCAGTACTTC.

This clone has only one observation. The CDR3: CASSQASLLPGNTIYF. CDR3 sequence (DNA): TGCGCCAGCAGCCAGGCTAGCTTGCTCCCTGGAAACACCATATATTTT. The chain recombines TRBV4-1 with TRBJ1-3; unclear D gene. Trimming took off 3 bases at V and 2 bases at J, with 14 bases between the two ends. The CDR3 extends over 16 amino acids. The germline V gene encodes CDR1 MGHRA and CDR2 YSYEKL.

The V gene is TRBV19, the J gene TRBJ2-7; 7 nucleotides line up with TRBD1. V lost 6 bases and J lost 0; bases outside the gene matches: 8. This CDR3 comprises 15 residues. From germline, CDR1 is LNHDA and CDR2 SQIVND (reference sequence). The CDR3 bases are TGTGCCAGTAGACAGGGACAGACGAGCTCCTACGAGCAGTACTTC. It is translated as CASRQGQTSSYEQYF.